A single sample is the source of the 21 T cell receptor beta chains below, sequenced in a study of tumor and adjacent non-tumor tissue in lung cancer (dated by TCRdb to 2016 to 2018). Library preparation was by multiplex PCR. Sequencer: Illumina HiSeq 2500. TCRbeta libraries were built by three rounds of nested PCR using primers (Table S4), following protocols modified from ARM-PCR. TCRdb redid the processing of the public reads, applying fastp at Q25 and MiXCR, and retained in-frame beta chains. Every entry covers one CDR3 protein and lists the most common genes and DNA from its rows. Across this sample there are roughly 200,000 distinct CDR3 sequences, with less than 80% seen only once. Jointly, the top ten make up 20% to 25% of the sample. RNA was isolated from bulk, unsorted tissue, and RNA quality was assessed with a NanoDrop ND-1000 and an Agilent 2100. Sequenced material: lung tumor tissue. These TCRs come from a man in his 60s with non-small cell lung cancer.

Worth noting for this clonotype: A much larger clone differs from this one at a single base, so this may be a read error. This rearrangement joins TRBV6-1 to TRBJ1-2; D might be TRBD1 (5 bases). The CDR3 contains 14 residues. CDR1 and CDR2 from the germline V gene are MNHNS and SASEGT. The CDR3 sequence: CARSDPRALRGYTF. In nucleotides, the CDR3 is TGTGCCAGGAGTGATCCCAGGGCCCTAAGGGGCTACACCTTC.

This clonotype has just a few counts. The genes are TRBV12-3 or TRBV12-4 and TRBJ2-7, with TRBD1 as a possible D gene (6 bases). The germline V and J ends were trimmed by 6 bases and 4 bases, with 16 bases remaining between them. This CDR3 is built from 14 residues. DNA of the CDR3: TGTGCCAGCAGCCCGGGGCATCAGGGGTACGAGCAGTACTTC. Amino acid sequence: CASSPGHQGYEQYF.

As concerns this clonotype: The conserved phenylalanine or tryptophan is not found at the CDR3 terminus, so this likely reflects a read error. The rearrangement links TRBV24-1 to TRBJ2-1; perhaps TRBD2 as D (6 bases). CDR3 length: 14 residues. CDR1 is KGHDR and CDR2 is SFDVKD in the germline V gene. V was trimmed by 7 bases and J by 5 bases, leaving 14 bases between them. The CDR3 sequence: CATSRGGTNNEQFL. In DNA, the CDR3 is TGTGCCACCAGCAGAGGAGGGACCAACAATGAGCAGTTCTTA.

This clonotype was picked up a small number of times. This may be a read error, as it is one base from a much larger clone. This chain links TRBV29-1 with TRBJ2-2, with D uncertain. Germline assignment: CDR1 SQVTM and CDR2 ANQGSEA. V dropped 8 bases and J dropped 6 bases, with 10 bases sitting between them. CDR3 length equals 11 residues. CDR3 in amino acids: CSIGTSGELFF. The CDR3 DNA reads TGCAGCATTGGCACGTCCGGGGAGCTGTTTTTT.

Regarding this clonotype: This may come from a read error, since a much larger clone is one base off. The gene calls are TRBV4-3 and TRBJ2-4; tentative D call: TRBD1 (6 bases). The CDR3 length is 16 residues. Germline CDR1 reads LGHNA; CDR2 reads YSLEER. CDR3 loop: CASNQELRGRENIQYF. DNA for the CDR3: TGCGCCAGCAACCAAGAACTCAGGGGCCGAGAAAACATTCAGTACTTC.

The gene calls are TRBV28 and TRBJ2-7; D uncertain. Deletions cut 3 bases from V and 3 bases from J, with 9 bases between. In germline, CDR1 is MDHEN, CDR2 SYDVKM. The CDR3 runs 13 residues. The CDR3 DNA reads TGTGCCAGCAGTTTGGCGGAAGTCTACGAGCAGTACTTC. This encodes CASSLAEVYEQYF. Full variable domain (missing parts from reference TRBV28 and TRBJ2-7): DVKVTQSSRYLVKRTGEKVFLECVQDMDHENMFWYRQDPGLGLRLIYFSYDVKMKEKGDIPEGYSVSREKKERFSLILESASTNQTSMYLCASSLAEVYEQYFGPGTRLTVT.

Notes on this clonotype: A read error may be the cause here, since a much bigger clone is one base away. J is TRBJ2-1 and V is TRBV12-3 or TRBV12-4; D unclear. The length of the CDR3 is 9 residues. Trimming took off 11 bases at V and 13 bases at J, with 12 bases between the two ends. CDR3 sequence reads: CARSLVQFF. CDR3 nucleotides: TGTGCCCGATCCCTCGTACAGTTCTTC.

Comment on this clonotype: A much more abundant neighbour one base away suggests this may be a read error. The chain has TRBV6-1 and TRBJ1-5; weak D call: TRBD2 (5 bases). Matching the DNA end better, TRBJ2-3 makes the J call doubtful. The CDR3 extends over 14 amino acids. Germline-derived CDR1 and CDR2 are MNHNS and SASEGT. The CDR3 sequence is CASSFAPSNQPQYF. CDR3 DNA: TGTGCCAGCAGTTTCGCCCCTAGCAATCAGCCCCAGTATTTT.

The rearrangement uses TRBV20-1 and TRBJ2-2; a possible D gene is TRBD2 (7 bases). V was cut by 2 bases and J by 4 bases, with 17 bases left in between. Germline V CDR1 and CDR2: DFQATT, SNEGSKA (reference sequence). The CDR3 totals 16 residues. The CDR3 spells CSARSSGGAATGELFF. CDR3 coding DNA: TGCAGTGCTAGATCTAGTGGGGGGGCCGCCACCGGGGAGCTGTTTTTT.

Comment on this clonotype: Given a much more abundant clone one base away, this may be a read error. The chain links TRBV6-6 to TRBJ1-1; 9 bases match TRBD1. CDR3 size: 15 residues. After removal of 5 bases from V and 4 bases from J, the junction contained 8 bases not matched to a gene. Germline CDR1 and CDR2: MNHNY and SVGAGI (reference sequence). CDR3 sequence reads: CASSTTGGVGTEAFF. As DNA, the CDR3 is TGTGCCAGCAGTACCACAGGGGGCGTGGGCACTGAAGCTTTCTTT.

The chain combines TRBV20-1 with TRBJ1-5; possible D gene TRBD1, 5 bases. Trimming removed 7 bases from V and 5 bases from J, with 24 bases in between. This CDR3 comprises 16 residues. CDR1 and CDR2 from the germline V gene are DFQATT and SNEGSKA (reference sequence). The CDR3 DNA is TGCAGTGTTAGTACGGGACTATCGGGCCGGGATCAGCCCCAGCATTTT. Its protein is CSVSTGLSGRDQPQHF.

This clonotype has a handful of counts. J is TRBJ2-2 and V is TRBV11-2, with no clear D. Germline V gene sequence: CDR1 SGHAT, CDR2 FQNNGV. The CDR3 covers 15 residues. V was trimmed by 6 bases and J by 7 bases, leaving 18 bases between them. The CDR3 DNA sequence: TGTGCCAGCAGTGAAGGTGGCCGAAGCATCGGGGAGCTGTTTTTT. It translates to CASSEGGRSIGELFF.

A note on this clonotype: Likely a read error: the CDR3 ends without its conserved phenylalanine or tryptophan. This chain joins TRBV10-2 and TRBJ1-2; 8 bases fit TRBD1. CDR3 length: 13 residues. Germline V gives CDR1 WSHSY, CDR2 SAAADI. With V trimmed by 4 bases and J by 7 bases, 5 bases remained unmatched. The CDR3 bases are TGCGCCAGCAGTGTTGACAGGGGTAGTGGCTACACCCAC. Its protein product is CASSVDRGSGYTH.

This clonotype was seen once. One end of the junction is discordant with germline, which a read error may explain. V usage is TRBV5-4 and J usage is TRBJ2-1, with TRBD2 matching over 8 bases. Germline CDR1 reads SGHNT; CDR2 reads YYREEE (reference sequence). This CDR3 has 15 residues. CDR3 in DNA: TGTGCCAGCAGCCTTGACGCGGGAGGTGTCAATGAGCAGATCTTC. Encoded protein: CASSLDAGGVNEQIF.

Remarks on this clonotype: This could be a read error, since a much larger clone is one nucleotide away. Because the CDR3 is missing its conserved closing phenylalanine or tryptophan, this is likely a read error. This sequence joins TRBV12-3 or TRBV12-4 and TRBJ2-7; 11 bases match TRBD1. After removal of 4 bases from V and 4 bases from J, the junction contained 0 bases not matched to a gene. This CDR3 spans 13 amino acids. CDR3 sequence reads: CASSWDRGYEQYY. In DNA, the CDR3 is TGTGCCAGCAGTTGGGACAGGGGGTACGAGCAGTACTAC.

V usage is TRBV20-1 and J usage is TRBJ2-7; D assignment may be TRBD1 or TRBD2 (5 bases each). Germline values: CDR1 DFQATT, CDR2 SNEGSKA (reference sequence). CDR3 length: 14 amino acids. V was shortened by 4 bases and J by 2 bases, with 15 bases between the two germline ends. The CDR3 spells CSAIIGTKTYEQYV. The CDR3 nucleotides read TGCAGTGCTATAATAGGGACGAAAACCTACGAGCAGTACGTC.

Notes on this clonotype: At one end, the junction sequence differs from germline, possibly due to a read error. This chain joins TRBV4-3 and TRBJ1-2; no reliable D call. Germline V gene lookup returns CDR1 LGHNA and CDR2 YSLEER. The CDR3 sequence is 15 residues long. Here the CDR3 DNA reads TGCGCCAGCAGTCAAGAGGGAGATGGGAACTATGGCTACACCTTC. It translates to CASSQEGDGNYGYTF.

About this clonotype itself: The junction differs from germline at one of its ends, possibly a read error. The chain employs TRBV4-2 and TRBJ2-3; no definite D call. The CDR3 runs 14 residues. CDR1 LGHNA and CDR2 YNFKEQ come from the germline V gene. Written as DNA, the CDR3 is TGTGCCAGCAGCCAGGCACTTCGGCGAGATACGCACTATTTT. This codes for CASSQALRRDTHYF.

On this clonotype: A single base separates this from a much larger clone, so it may be a read error. The rearrangement uses TRBV11-3 and TRBJ2-5, with 7 bases lining up with TRBD2. The CDR3 consists of 12 residues. From germline, CDR1 is SGHNT and CDR2 YENEEA. In DNA form, the CDR3 reads TGTGCCAGCAGCTTACGGGGGGAGACCCCGTACTTC. Amino acid sequence: CASSLRGETPYF.

The sample holds many counts of this clonotype. The rearrangement joins TRBV20-1 to TRBJ2-2, with D perhaps matching TRBD1 (5 bases). The CDR3 contains 14 residues. Trimming removed 6 bases at V and 6 bases at J, with 17 bases between. Germline CDR1 DFQATT, CDR2 SNEGSKA (reference sequence). This chain's CDR3 is CSASGRVQSGELFF. Here the CDR3 DNA reads TGCAGTGCCAGTGGCAGGGTTCAGTCCGGGGAGCTGTTTTTT.

This clonotype was seen repeatedly, ten times or more. The chain links TRBV4-2 to TRBJ2-5; a possible D gene is TRBD1 (6 bases). From germline, CDR1 is LGHNA and CDR2 YNFKEQ. The CDR3 is made up of 14 amino acids. Trimming removed 2 bases from V and 4 bases from J, with 11 bases in between. The chain's CDR3 is CASSQSGQRETQYF. CDR3 nucleotide sequence: TGTGCCAGCAGCCAATCCGGACAGAGAGAGACCCAGTACTTC.